The rows below give T cell receptor beta chains drawn from one sample of a study of post-analysis software for immune sequencing data. One entry per CDR3 protein, called by TCRdb with MiXCR from the PCR reads. This sample yields over 700,000 distinct CDR3 sequences, of which 25% to 30% are seen a single time; approximately 0.55% belongs to the top ten. Sequenced sample: blood. These receptors were obtained from a girl under 18 with multiple sclerosis. Each CDR3 is given with its conserved first and last residue. Fields, in order: clone size, V gene, J gene, D gene, CDR3 protein, CDR3 DNA. The D gene is left open where the match is weak. Size is omitted from some rows. Given values are once, few, many or a class for expanded clones.

size: .
V: TRBV2
J: TRBJ1-1
D: .
CDR3: CASSEQGLTEAFF
DNA: TGTGCCAGCAGTGAGCAGGGGCTGACTGAAGCTTTCTTT

size: few
V: TRBV6-1
J: TRBJ2-7
D: .
CDR3: CASSKYEQYF
DNA: TGTGCCAGCAGTAAATACGAGCAGTACTTC

size: few
V: TRBV18
J: TRBJ2-7
D: .
CDR3: CASSRTGLRSSYEQYF
DNA: TGTGCCAGCTCACGAACGGGCCTAAGAAGTTCCTACGAGCAGTACTTC

size: .
V: TRBV5-4
J: TRBJ2-5
D: TRBD2
CDR3: CASSSTSGTEETQYF
DNA: TGTGCCAGCAGCTCGACTAGCGGGACAGAAGAGACCCAGTACTTC

size: few
V: TRBV20-1
J: TRBJ1-2
D: .
CDR3: CSATEGWNYGYTF
DNA: TGCAGTGCTACGGAAGGTTGGAACTATGGCTACACCTTC

size: few
V: TRBV11-2
J: TRBJ1-5
D: .
CDR3: CASSLIPGYSNQPQHF
DNA: TGTGCCAGCAGCTTAATCCCAGGGTATAGCAATCAGCCCCAGCATTTT

size: few
V: TRBV6-4
J: TRBJ2-1
D: .
CDR3: CASSGAGAYYNEQFF
DNA: TGTGCCAGCTCGGGGGCGGGGGCCTACTACAATGAGCAGTTCTTC

size: few
V: TRBV6-2/TRBV6-3
J: TRBJ2-3
D: .
CDR3: CASSYSGGTPDTQYF
DNA: TGTGCCAGCAGTTACTCAGGCGGGACCCCAGATACGCAGTATTTT

size: .
V: TRBV12-3/TRBV12-4
J: TRBJ2-4
D: .
CDR3: CASSTSGLAKNIQYF
DNA: TGTGCCAGCAGCACGTCTGGACTAGCCAAAAACATTCAGTACTTC

size: few
V: TRBV28
J: TRBJ2-5
D: .
CDR3: CASSLRQPPHQYF
DNA: TGTGCCAGCAGTTTACGACAGCCACCTCACCAGTACTTC

size: few
V: TRBV3-1
J: TRBJ2-5
D: .
CDR3: CASSLRTTQETQYF
DNA: TGTGCCAGCAGCCTTCGGACTACTCAAGAGACCCAGTACTTC

size: .
V: TRBV19
J: TRBJ2-1
D: .
CDR3: CASSKRGTAWAEQFF
DNA: TGTGCCAGTAGTAAACGGGGGACTGCTTGGGCTGAGCAGTTCTTC

size: .
V: TRBV4-2
J: TRBJ2-5
D: .
CDR3: CASSQGVGRSQETQYF
DNA: TGTGCCAGCAGCCAAGGGGTGGGGCGCTCCCAAGAGACCCAGTACTTC

size: few
V: TRBV20-1
J: TRBJ1-1
D: TRBD1
CDR3: CSARDPPGTGATEAFF
DNA: TGCAGTGCTAGAGATCCCCCCGGGACAGGGGCCACTGAAGCTTTCTTT

size: few
V: TRBV29-1
J: TRBJ2-1
D: .
CDR3: CSVVGSPSSKHNEQFF
DNA: TGCAGCGTTGTTGGGAGCCCATCAAGTAAACACAATGAGCAGTTCTTC

size: .
V: TRBV7-8
J: TRBJ1-2
D: .
CDR3: CANSWPGPRNYGYTF
DNA: TGTGCCAACAGCTGGCCGGGACCGAGAAACTATGGCTACACCTTC

size: many
V: TRBV7-8
J: TRBJ2-7
D: TRBD1
CDR3: CASSLDRGREQYF
DNA: TGTGCCAGCAGCTTGGACAGGGGGCGCGAGCAGTACTTC

size: .
V: TRBV10-1
J: TRBJ2-6
D: .
CDR3: CASSPLPGPLSGANVLTF
DNA: TGCGCCAGCAGCCCCCTTCCGGGACCGCTCTCTGGGGCCAACGTCCTGACTTTC

size: .
V: TRBV29-1
J: TRBJ2-1
D: TRBD1
CDR3: CTRPRDRAYNEQFF
DNA: TGCACCAGACCCCGGGACAGGGCCTACAATGAGCAGTTCTTC

size: .
V: TRBV4-3
J: TRBJ1-2
D: TRBD1
CDR3: CASSQLGQVYYGYTF
DNA: TGCGCCAGCAGCCAGCTAGGACAGGTCTACTATGGCTACACCTTC

size: .
V: TRBV7-2
J: TRBJ2-7
D: .
CDR3: CASSFQQGRRNEQYF
DNA: TGTGCCAGCAGCTTCCAACAGGGAAGGAGGAACGAGCAGTACTTC

size: few
V: TRBV15
J: TRBJ1-5
D: .
CDR3: CATVPDYSNQPQHF
DNA: TGTGCCACCGTACCGGACTATAGCAATCAGCCCCAGCATTTT

size: .
V: TRBV12-3/TRBV12-4
J: TRBJ2-7
D: .
CDR3: CASAVTYEQYF
DNA: TGTGCCAGCGCCGTGACCTACGAGCAGTACTTC

size: .
V: TRBV20-1
J: TRBJ2-2
D: TRBD1
CDR3: CSASLDRRNTGELFF
DNA: TGCAGTGCTAGCCTGGACAGGCGGAACACCGGGGAGCTGTTTTTT

size: many
V: TRBV24-1
J: TRBJ2-1
D: TRBD2
CDR3: CATSMREGRNEQFF
DNA: TGTGCCACCAGTATGAGGGAGGGCCGCAATGAGCAGTTCTTC

size: .
V: TRBV10-3
J: TRBJ1-6
D: .
CDR3: CAISEYTGVNSPLHF
DNA: TGTGCCATCAGTGAGTACACGGGAGTTAATTCACCCCTCCACTTT

size: few
V: TRBV29-1
J: TRBJ2-3
D: .
CDR3: CSVEAQGNTRTDTQYF
DNA: TGCAGCGTTGAGGCTCAAGGCAATACCCGCACAGATACGCAGTATTTT

size: .
V: TRBV29-1
J: TRBJ1-2
D: .
CDR3: CSVGMSKPGGYTF
DNA: TGCAGTGTTGGGATGTCAAAACCGGGCGGCTACACCTTC

size: few
V: TRBV20-1
J: TRBJ1-2
D: .
CDR3: CSARNLFDGQAAHGYTF
DNA: TGCAGTGCCCGAAATCTTTTCGATGGGCAGGCTGCCCATGGCTACACCTTC

size: .
V: TRBV7-9
J: TRBJ1-1
D: .
CDR3: CASSLEETEAFF
DNA: TGTGCCAGCAGCTTGGAGGAGACTGAAGCTTTCTTT

size: many
V: TRBV20-1
J: TRBJ2-5
D: TRBD2
CDR3: CSARTSGQTQYF
DNA: TGCAGTGCTAGAACTAGCGGACAGACCCAGTACTTC

size: .
V: TRBV19
J: TRBJ2-3
D: .
CDR3: CASSILGQASSDTQYF
DNA: TGTGCCAGTAGTATACTAGGGCAGGCCTCCTCCGATACGCAGTATTTT

size: few
V: TRBV7-9
J: TRBJ1-2
D: .
CDR3: CASSLAFGRANYGYTF
DNA: TGTGCCAGCAGCTTAGCCTTTGGCAGGGCTAACTATGGCTACACCTTC

size: once
V: TRBV5-5
J: TRBJ1-5
D: .
CDR3: CASSLGRYGQPQHF
DNA: TGTGCCAGCAGCTTGGGGAGGTATGGTCAGCCCCAGCATTTT

size: .
V: TRBV12-5
J: TRBJ2-1
D: TRBD2
CDR3: CASGLAGGIGAVNEQFF
DNA: TGTGCTAGTGGTTTGGCGGGAGGGATCGGTGCGGTCAATGAGCAGTTCTTC

size: .
V: TRBV14
J: TRBJ2-5
D: TRBD2
CDR3: CASSQAWGLAPWETQYF
DNA: TGTGCCAGCAGCCAAGCGTGGGGACTAGCGCCATGGGAGACCCAGTACTTC

size: few
V: TRBV7-9
J: TRBJ2-7
D: .
CDR3: CASSLLTQDLHEQYF
DNA: TGTGCCAGCAGTCTACTGACCCAGGATCTCCACGAGCAGTACTTC

size: many
V: TRBV18
J: TRBJ2-1
D: .
CDR3: CASSPPGRGEQFF
DNA: TGTGCCAGCTCACCTCCAGGTCGCGGTGAGCAGTTCTTC

size: .
V: TRBV5-5
J: TRBJ1-2
D: .
CDR3: CASSRGWAQDANYGYTF
DNA: TGTGCCAGCAGCCGGGGGTGGGCGCAGGACGCTAACTATGGCTACACCTTC

size: few
V: TRBV6-5
J: TRBJ2-1
D: .
CDR3: CASRGAGVYEQFF
DNA: TGTGCCAGCCGGGGGGCGGGGGTCTATGAGCAGTTCTTC

size: .
V: TRBV28
J: TRBJ1-6
D: .
CDR3: CASSRSGPVLHF
DNA: TGTGCCAGCAGCCGCTCTGGCCCCGTGCTCCACTTT

size: few
V: TRBV29-1
J: TRBJ1-4
D: .
CDR3: CSVTRGPDGEKLFF
DNA: TGCAGCGTAACGCGGGGCCCCGACGGAGAAAAACTGTTTTTT

size: .
V: TRBV12-3/TRBV12-4
J: TRBJ2-3
D: .
CDR3: CASSPRKGPDTQYF
DNA: TGTGCCAGCAGCCCTCGGAAGGGGCCAGATACGCAGTATTTT

size: few
V: TRBV3-1
J: TRBJ2-1
D: TRBD2
CDR3: CASSQGLAGAPSSYNEQFF
DNA: TGTGCCAGCAGCCAAGGCCTAGCGGGAGCGCCGAGCTCCTACAATGAGCAGTTCTTC

size: .
V: TRBV7-6
J: TRBJ2-5
D: .
CDR3: CANSLVRGTETQYF
DNA: TGTGCCAACAGCTTAGTTCGGGGTACAGAGACCCAGTACTTC

size: .
V: TRBV6-1
J: TRBJ2-1
D: TRBD2
CDR3: CASIGAGGAYNGQFF
DNA: TGTGCCAGCATTGGAGCGGGGGGGGCATACAATGGGCAGTTCTTC

size: .
V: TRBV6-2/TRBV6-3
J: TRBJ1-1
D: .
CDR3: CASSEAPYTEAFF
DNA: TGTGCCAGCAGTGAAGCCCCCTACACTGAAGCTTTCTTT

size: .
V: TRBV20-1
J: TRBJ2-7
D: TRBD2
CDR3: CSADPGGVGYEQYF
DNA: TGCAGTGCTGACCCCGGGGGGGTGGGCTACGAGCAGTACTTC

size: .
V: TRBV5-1
J: TRBJ1-2
D: .
CDR3: CASSRVTDSYGYTF
DNA: TGCGCCAGCAGCCGAGTGACAGACTCCTATGGCTACACCTTC

size: few
V: TRBV6-5
J: TRBJ2-3
D: .
CDR3: CASSLGNPGDTQYF
DNA: TGTGCCAGCAGCCTCGGAAACCCGGGGGATACGCAGTATTTT

size: .
V: TRBV9
J: TRBJ1-1
D: TRBD1
CDR3: CASSLHLRTGLNTEAFF
DNA: TGTGCCAGCAGCCTCCACCTCCGGACAGGGCTGAACACTGAAGCTTTCTTT

size: .
V: TRBV12-3/TRBV12-4
J: TRBJ2-3
D: .
CDR3: CASLITDTQYF
DNA: TGTGCCAGCCTGATCACAGATACGCAGTATTTT

size: .
V: TRBV7-9
J: TRBJ1-6
D: .
CDR3: CASSWGMGSPLHF
DNA: TGTGCCAGCAGCTGGGGCATGGGTTCACCCCTCCACTTT

size: few
V: TRBV20-1
J: TRBJ1-1
D: TRBD1
CDR3: CSAGQGLRTFF
DNA: TGCAGTGCTGGACAGGGTCTTAGGACTTTCTTT

size: few
V: TRBV2
J: TRBJ1-6
D: TRBD1
CDR3: CASRGQGPYNSPLHF
DNA: TGTGCCAGCAGGGGACAGGGACCCTATAATTCACCCCTCCACTTT

size: .
V: TRBV5-1
J: TRBJ2-7
D: TRBD2
CDR3: CASSLDLGPGLGYF
DNA: TGCGCCAGCAGCTTGGATCTAGGGCCGGGACTAGGGTACTTC

size: .
V: TRBV7-2
J: TRBJ1-2
D: .
CDR3: CASSLGVQRYGYTF
DNA: TGTGCCAGCAGCTTAGGTGTTCAGCGCTATGGCTACACCTTC